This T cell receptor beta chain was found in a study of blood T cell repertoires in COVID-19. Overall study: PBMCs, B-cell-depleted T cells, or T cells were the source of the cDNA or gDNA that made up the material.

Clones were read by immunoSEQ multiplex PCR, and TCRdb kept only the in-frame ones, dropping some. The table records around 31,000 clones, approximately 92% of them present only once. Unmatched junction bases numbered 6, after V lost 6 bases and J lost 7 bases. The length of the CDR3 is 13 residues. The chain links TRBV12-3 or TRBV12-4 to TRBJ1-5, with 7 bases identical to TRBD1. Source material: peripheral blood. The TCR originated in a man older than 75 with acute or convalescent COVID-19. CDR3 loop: CASRYRGQQPQHF. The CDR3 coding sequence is TGTGCCAGCAGGTACAGGGGTCAGCAGCCCCAGCATTTT.